This T cell receptor (beta chain) was captured by sequencing in a study of cytomegalovirus exposure and HLA in healthy donors. 13 Jbeta primers and 60 Vbeta primers were used for the PCR. Data came from immunoSEQ multiplex PCR; TCRdb stores just in-frame clones and leaves some out. This table has 200,000 to 250,000 clones, approximately 80% appearing once. This clone occurred once. As yet, its antigen is unknown. Study observations and caveats: Some TCR beta chains (more than 150 of them) were listed as cytomegalovirus-associated. In a later analysis, TCR beta V- and J-gene trimming was associated with a missense DCLRE1C variant.

V was clipped by 2 bases and J by 0 bases, with 11 bases between them. This CDR3 comprises 16 residues. Germline V lookup: CDR1 MNHEY, CDR2 SVGAGI. The TCR comes from a woman between 55 and 75 years old in good health and CMV-seropositive. The chain is built from TRBV6-5 and TRBJ2-1; D may be TRBD2 (5 bases). Sequenced: PBMCs. CDR3 in amino acids: CASSYLGLSSYNEQFF. CDR3 DNA: TGTGCCAGCAGTTACCTTGGACTTAGCTCCTACAATGAGCAGTTCTTC.